This TCR beta chain was sequenced during a study of T cell changes during pregnancy in multiple sclerosis. Using immunoSEQ multiplex PCR, the repertoire was profiled, and TCRdb retains in-frame clones only, with some absent. The repertoire holds approximately 40,000 clones, with about 95% as singletons. Between the trimmed V and J ends, which lost 0 bases and 6 bases, there was a span of 13 bases. The germline CDR1 and CDR2 sequences are SGHKS and YYEKEE (reference sequence). The CDR3 covers 16 residues. This TCR was recovered from a female donor with multiple sclerosis, enrolled in a pregnancy study. Sequenced material: peripheral blood, taken in the second trimester of pregnancy. The rearrangement uses TRBV5-5 and TRBJ1-6; D uncertain. The CDR3 spells CASSLGAGRVNSPLHF. The CDR3 DNA follows: TGTGCCAGCAGCTTGGGGGCGGGGAGGGTTAATTCACCCCTCCACTTT.